This T cell receptor (beta chain) was retrieved from a study of regulatory T cells in long-lasting Graves disease. Study-wide results and limits: Rather than thyroid tissue, only peripheral blood underwent study.

Arm-PCR of CDR3 regions with iRepertoire HTBI primers generated TCR beta libraries. TCRdb recomputed calls from the multiplex PCR reads with MiXCR, one row per CDR3 protein. The repertoire holds about 500,000 distinct CDR3 sequences, around 16% seen once, with approximately 12% in the top ten. Sample time point: newly diagnosed GD, antithyroid drugs for less than 3 months. RNA isolated from PBMCs was used to make the TCR library. Only a few counts were recorded for this clonotype. What it binds is unknown. The junction does not match germline at one end; this may be a read error. CDR1 and CDR2 from the germline V gene are MDHEN and SYDVKM. This CDR3 spans 15 amino acids. These same records also appear under a second study, on T cells in Graves' hyperthyroidism and ophthalmopathy. That source reports: Patients aged 18 to 65 with hyperthyroidism were newly diagnosed, with duration under 2 months.

V and J are TRBV28 and TRBJ2-7; D uncertain. The sample consisted of peripheral blood mononuclear cells (PBMCs), taken at new diagnosis, from a patient treated with antithyroid drugs. The sequence derives from a man aged 40-49 years with Graves disease. CDR3 sequence: CASSLLTGTLFEKNF. The CDR3 DNA sequence: TGTGCCAGCAGTTTACTTACGGGTACTCTGTTCGAGAAGAACTTC.